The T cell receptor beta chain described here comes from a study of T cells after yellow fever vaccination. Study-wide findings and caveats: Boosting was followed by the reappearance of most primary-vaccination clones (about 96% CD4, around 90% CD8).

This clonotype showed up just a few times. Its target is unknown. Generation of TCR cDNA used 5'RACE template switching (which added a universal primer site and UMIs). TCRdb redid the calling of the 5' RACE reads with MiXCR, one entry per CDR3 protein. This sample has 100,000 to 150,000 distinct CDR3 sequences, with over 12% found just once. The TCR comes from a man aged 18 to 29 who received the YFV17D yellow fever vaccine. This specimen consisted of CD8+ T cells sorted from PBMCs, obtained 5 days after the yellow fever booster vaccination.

The CDR3: CASSLGGESWTGELFF. The CDR3 DNA is TGTGCCAGCAGCTTAGGCGGGGAGTCGTGGACCGGGGAGCTGTTTTTT. The chain uses TRBV13 and TRBJ2-2, with a weak D call TRBD2 (5 bases). CDR1 is PRHDT, CDR2 FYEKMQ, per germline (reference sequence). V was pared by 0 bases and J by 5 bases, with 13 bases between. The CDR3 contains 16 residues.